These 26 T cell receptor beta chains were all obtained from the same sample, sequenced in a study of blood T cell repertoires in COVID-19. TCRdb keeps only in-frame clones here, not all; method: immunoSEQ multiplex PCR. In the table there are 300,000 to 350,000 clones, roughly 87% of which are singletons. The material sequenced was peripheral blood. All receptors come from a man younger than 40 with COVID-19, enrolled during active disease.

The chain is built from TRBV27 and TRBJ1-3; the D is unclear. From germline, CDR1 is MNHEY and CDR2 SMNVEV (reference sequence). V was trimmed by 2 bases and J by 0 bases, leaving 8 bases between them. CDR3 length equals 15 residues. The CDR3 here is CASSLNFISGNTIYF. CDR3 sequence (DNA): TGTGCCAGCAGTTTAAACTTTATCTCTGGAAACACCATATATTTT.

The rearrangement uses TRBV27 and TRBJ2-2; 7 nucleotides agree with TRBD1. J gave up 3 bases and V 5 bases, and 6 bases lay outside the gene matches. The germline CDR1 and CDR2 sequences are MNHEY and SMNVEV (reference sequence). The CDR3 length is 15 residues. CDR3 sequence: CASSPGDRYTGELFF. The CDR3 DNA reads TGTGCCAGCAGTCCCGGGGACAGATACACCGGGGAGCTGTTTTTT.

The J gene is TRBJ2-7, the V gene TRBV4-3, with 9 bases aligning to TRBD2. J was trimmed by 3 bases and V by 2 bases; bases with no gene match: 11. The CDR3 extends over 17 amino acids. Germline loops: CDR1 LGHNA, CDR2 YSLEER. In nucleotides, the CDR3 is TGCGCCAGCAGCCAATCCCCTGGCGGGAGGGCTATCTACGAGCAGTACTTC. Translation gives CASSQSPGGRAIYEQYF.

The chain carries TRBV19 and TRBJ1-1; maybe TRBD1 (6 bases). The germline V and J ends were trimmed by 6 bases and 4 bases, with 21 bases remaining between them. The CDR3 is 16 amino acids. Germline V gene data show CDR1 as LNHDA and CDR2 as SQIVND (reference sequence). Written as DNA, the CDR3 is TGTGCCAGTAGCATTAATAAACAGGGTATCGCCACTGAAGCTTTCTTT. It specifies CASSINKQGIATEAFF.

This chain links TRBV7-9 with TRBJ2-1; D is uncertain. From germline, CDR1 is SEHNR and CDR2 FQNEAQ (reference sequence). Trimming cost V 1 base and J 7 bases, with 11 bases left between them. The CDR3 has 14 amino acids. The CDR3 loop is CASSLGDSPNEQFF. The CDR3 bases are TGTGCCAGCAGCTTAGGAGACTCCCCAAATGAGCAGTTCTTC.

Note on this clone: A junction end diverges from the germline sequence, so it may reflect a read error. The chain uses TRBV7-2 and TRBJ1-2, with TRBD1 as a possible D gene (6 bases). CDR3 size: 13 residues. Germline V lookup: CDR1 SGHTA, CDR2 FQGNSA. This CDR3 is CASSLGGGRGYTF. The CDR3 DNA reads TGTGCCAGCAGCTTAGGAGGGGGGAGGGGCTATACCTTC.

The sample holds a few counts of this clone. This chain connects TRBV7-2 to TRBJ1-2; TRBD1 matches 8 bases. Germline values: CDR1 SGHTA, CDR2 FQGNSA. The CDR3 loop spans 13 amino acids. V lost 3 bases, J lost 10 bases, and 7 bases stayed unmatched. This chain's CDR3 is CASSLGQVSLYTF. DNA of the CDR3: TGTGCCAGCAGCTTGGGACAGGTTTCCCTCTACACCTTC.

This clone was recorded only once. This chain uses TRBV12-3 or TRBV12-4 with TRBJ1-1, with a possible D match to TRBD1 (5 bases). V lost 3 bases and J 10 bases, leaving 12 bases between the germline ends. The CDR3 runs 12 residues. CDR3: CASSFRGIGAFF. The CDR3 DNA sequence: TGTGCCAGCAGTTTTAGGGGAATCGGAGCTTTCTTT.

The gene calls are TRBV5-4 and TRBJ2-1, with 10 bases aligning to TRBD2. In germline, CDR1 is SGHNT, CDR2 YYREEE (reference sequence). The junction had 10 bases not matched to a gene; V was cut back by 0 bases and J by 7 bases. The CDR3 is made up of 17 amino acids. The DNA for the CDR3 is TGTGCCAGCAGCTTGGGTGGGCTAGCGGGAGTCGGGAATGAGCAGTTCTTC. Translation: CASSLGGLAGVGNEQFF.

The chain joins TRBV6-2 or TRBV6-3 to TRBJ2-1; TRBD2 aligns across 12 bases. Losses at the gene ends were 6 bases for V and 1 base for J; bases not matched to a gene: 7. Germline CDR1 MNHEY, CDR2 SVGEGT. The CDR3 runs 17 residues. The CDR3 region has the DNA TGTGCCAGCAGCCGCACTAGCGGGGGGCGGTCCTACAATGAGCAGTTCTTC. Translation: CASSRTSGGRSYNEQFF.

The V gene is TRBV28, the J gene TRBJ2-7; possibly TRBD1 for D (6 bases). Germline CDR1 and CDR2: MDHEN and SYDVKM. The length of the CDR3 is 16 residues. V was clipped by 3 bases and J by 0 bases, with 15 bases between them. CDR3 sequence: CASSLKRGQSSYEQYF. As DNA, the CDR3 is TGTGCCAGCAGTTTGAAGAGGGGACAAAGCTCCTACGAGCAGTACTTC.

V is TRBV24-1 and J is TRBJ2-3; D remains ambiguous. The germline gives CDR1 KGHDR, CDR2 SFDVKD. The V gene lost 4 bases and the J gene lost 3 bases, with 13 bases spanning the gap. The CDR3 loop spans 15 amino acids. For the CDR3, the DNA is TGTGCCACCAGTGACCCCCGCGCAGGAACAGATACGCAGTATTTT. Residues: CATSDPRAGTDTQYF.

V usage is TRBV19 and J usage is TRBJ2-5; 12 nucleotides agree with TRBD2. This CDR3 region has 16 residues. Germline assignment: CDR1 LNHDA and CDR2 SQIVND (reference sequence). V shed 3 bases and J 0 bases; nucleotides not matched to a gene: 2. CDR3 sequence: CASSIGLAGNQETQYF. The CDR3 coding sequence is TGTGCCAGTAGTATTGGACTAGCGGGGAACCAAGAGACCCAGTACTTC.

CDR3 amino acids: CASSIRDRGPEQYF. The CDR3 DNA sequence: TGTGCCAGTAGTATCCGGGACAGGGGGCCGGAGCAGTACTTC. V gene TRBV19 combines with J gene TRBJ2-7; 12 bases map to TRBD1. The length of the CDR3 is 14 residues. CDR1 and CDR2 (germline): LNHDA, SQIVND (reference sequence). Trimming cost V 3 bases and J 7 bases; bases outside gene matches: 4.

The rearrangement links TRBV6-1 to TRBJ1-3; no clear D. Trimming pared 4 bases from V and 0 bases from J, leaving 16 bases between. The CDR3 consists of 17 residues. Germline V gene lookup returns CDR1 MNHNS and CDR2 SASEGT. CDR3 sequence reads: CASSAHSTGISGNTIYF. CDR3 nucleotides: TGTGCCAGCAGTGCTCACTCGACGGGGATCTCTGGAAACACCATATATTTT.

J is TRBJ2-3 and V is TRBV9, with 8 nucleotides matching TRBD2. The CDR3 runs to 17 residues. The germline CDR1 and CDR2 sequences are SGDLS and YYNGEE. After removal of 0 bases from V and 0 bases from J, the junction contained 6 bases not matched to a gene. The CDR3 DNA is TGTGCCAGCAGCGTAGGCGGGGGGTCATCTAGCACAGATACGCAGTATTTT. Protein sequence: CASSVGGGSSSTDTQYF.

This chain links TRBV7-2 with TRBJ2-1, with TRBD2 matching 12 bases. V lost 3 bases to trimming and J lost 7 bases; unmatched junction nucleotides: 13. Looked up from germline, CDR1 is SGHTA and CDR2 is FQGNSA. CDR3 length: 18 residues. Written as DNA, the CDR3 is TGTGCCAGCAGCTTCGCCTCCCCTCCACTAGCGGGAGGAAATGAGCAGTTCTTC. It yields the protein CASSFASPPLAGGNEQFF.

V gene TRBV2 combines with J gene TRBJ2-6; 7 bases fit TRBD1. This CDR3 is built from 15 residues. Germline CDR1 is SNHLY and CDR2 is FYNNEI. The J segment lost 9 bases and the V segment lost 4 bases, leaving 9 bases of the junction unmatched. The CDR3 DNA sequence: TGTGCCAGCAGTGGGGACAGAATTTTAGGCAACGTCCTGACTTTC. It translates to CASSGDRILGNVLTF.

This clone was observed a single time. This chain uses TRBV24-1 with TRBJ2-2; D possibly corresponds to TRBD1 (5 bases). The CDR3 contains 15 residues. CDR1 and CDR2 from the germline V gene are KGHDR and SFDVKD. V was pared by 5 bases and J by 5 bases, with 14 bases between. The DNA for the CDR3 is TGTGCCACCAGTGGGGGCTCCCCGAGAACCGGGGAGCTGTTTTTT. Translated, it gives CATSGGSPRTGELFF.

This chain uses TRBV18 with TRBJ2-4; 8 bases line up with TRBD1. Germline V gene lookup returns CDR1 KGHSH and CDR2 LQKENI. V lost 2 bases and J lost 9; bases outside the gene matches: 6. The CDR3 consists of 14 residues. The CDR3 sequence is CASSPETGDSIQYF. Here the CDR3 DNA reads TGTGCCAGCTCACCAGAGACAGGGGATAGCATTCAGTACTTC.

This sequence joins TRBV6-1 and TRBJ2-1; D perhaps matches TRBD1 (6 bases). The CDR3 is 15 amino acids. CDR1 and CDR2 from the germline V gene are MNHNS and SASEGT. V lost 2 bases and J lost 16, with 24 bases in between. The CDR3 DNA is TGTGCCAGCAGTGAAATTAATCCTGGGGGACAAACGAAATTCTTC. Amino acid sequence: CASSEINPGGQTKFF.

The V gene is TRBV7-9, the J gene TRBJ2-7; the match to TRBD1 covers 8 bases. After removal of 4 bases from V and 1 base from J, the junction contained 12 bases not matched to a gene. The length of the CDR3 is 17 residues. CDR1 is SEHNR, CDR2 FQNEAQ, per germline (reference sequence). This CDR3 reads CASSSQLGTGYSYEQYF. DNA of the CDR3: TGTGCCAGCAGCTCACAACTCGGGACAGGCTATTCCTACGAGCAGTACTTC.

The chain joins TRBV27 to TRBJ2-1, with a weak D call TRBD2 (6 bases). This CDR3 contains 17 residues. V was pared by 3 bases and J by 1 base, with 16 bases between. Germline V gene data show CDR1 as MNHEY and CDR2 as SMNVEV (reference sequence). The CDR3 loop is CASSFPQTGLSYNEQFF. The CDR3 DNA reads as TGTGCCAGCAGTTTTCCCCAAACAGGACTATCCTACAATGAGCAGTTCTTC.

The rearrangement joins TRBV2 to TRBJ2-7; possibly TRBD1 for D (5 bases). Trimming left V 7 bases short and J 1 base short, with 8 bases between. This CDR3 region has 12 residues. The germline gives CDR1 SNHLY, CDR2 FYNNEI. CDR3 protein: CASNRNSYEQYF. The CDR3 coding sequence is TGTGCCAGCAACAGGAATTCCTACGAGCAGTACTTC. The whole variable domain, remainder taken from reference TRBV2 and TRBJ2-7, is EPEVTQTPSHQVTQMGQEVILRCVPISNHLYFYWYRQILGQKVEFLVSFYNNEISEKSEIFDDQFSVERPDGSNFTLKIRSTKLEDSAMYFCASNRNSYEQYFGPGTRLTVT.

The rearrangement joins TRBV27 to TRBJ1-2, with 11 positions matching TRBD1. The CDR3 runs to 20 residues. Per the germline V gene, CDR1 is MNHEY and CDR2 is SMNVEV (reference sequence). V gave up 1 base and J gave up 2 bases; unmatched junction bases: 15. The CDR3 loop reads CASSLWSDPTGQGENYGYTF. DNA of the CDR3: TGTGCCAGCAGTTTATGGTCGGACCCAACGGGACAGGGGGAAAACTATGGCTACACCTTC.

This clone was detected only once. The J gene is TRBJ2-7, the V gene TRBV7-9, with TRBD1 matching over 11 bases. The CDR3 runs to 14 residues. The trim removed 7 bases at V and 9 bases at J, leaving 11 bases unmatched. Germline V lookup: CDR1 SEHNR, CDR2 FQNEAQ (reference sequence). The CDR3 DNA is TGTGCCAGCACCCCCGGACAGGGGGCGGGAGGGCAGTACTTC. Its translation is CASTPGQGAGGQYF.